A single sample is the source of the 10 T cell receptor beta chains below, sequenced in a study of T cells in Graves' hyperthyroidism and ophthalmopathy. RNA transcripts yielded amplified TCR beta CDR3 regions. The HTBI set primed first-round TCR CDR3 RT-PCR. TCRdb analysed the multiplex PCR reads with MiXCR anew, one entry per CDR3 protein. Here the sample spans about 320,000 distinct CDR3 sequences, approximately 17% being singletons. Input material: blood. All receptors come from a man between 25 and 39 years old with Graves' hyperthyroidism.

This clonotype was recorded at least ten times. V and J are TRBV13 and TRBJ1-5; perhaps TRBD1 as D (5 bases). In germline, CDR1 is PRHDT, CDR2 FYEKMQ (reference sequence). This CDR3 comprises 19 residues. V was pared by 1 base and J by 5 bases, with 24 bases between. The CDR3 spells CASSLAERNGGARYQPQHF. CDR3 nucleotides: TGTGCCAGCAGCTTAGCCGAGCGGAACGGCGGGGCGCGATATCAGCCCCAGCATTTT.

The chain links TRBV5-8 to TRBJ2-3; D not certain. Trimming took off 1 base at V and 5 bases at J, with 11 bases between the two ends. CDR1 is SGHTS, CDR2 YDEGEE, per germline. This CDR3 is 14 amino acids long. In nucleotides, the CDR3 is TGTGCCAGCAGCTTGTTCTTCGCCGAAGATACGCAGTATTTT. Its protein is CASSLFFAEDTQYF.

Concerning this clonotype itself: A much larger clonotype is one base distant, so this may be a read error. The chain recombines TRBV20-1 with TRBJ2-1, with D hard to call. The germline V gene has CDR1 DFQATT and CDR2 SNEGSKA (reference sequence). This CDR3 is built from 15 residues. Trimming shortened V by 1 base and J by 5 bases, and 15 bases separated the two germline ends. The CDR3 sequence is CSARGYQESHNEQFF. The DNA for the CDR3 is TGCAGTGCTAGAGGTTATCAGGAATCCCACAATGAGCAGTTCTTC.

The chain employs TRBV19 and TRBJ2-5; D gene uncertain. Germline V lookup: CDR1 LNHDA, CDR2 SQIVND (reference sequence). The CDR3 length is 12 residues. The ends were cut back, 5 bases at V and 4 bases at J, with 8 bases in the middle. The CDR3 protein is CASSPDSETQYF. CDR3 coding DNA: TGTGCCAGTAGTCCTGACTCAGAGACCCAGTACTTC. Looking up the rest from reference TRBV19 and TRBJ2-5 gives the full variable domain: DGGITQSPKYLFRKEGQNVTLSCEQNLNHDAMYWYRQDPGQGLRLIYYSQIVNDFQKGDIAEGYSVSREKKESFPLTVTSAQKNPTAFYLCASSPDSETQYFGPGTRLLVL.

In this sample, this clonotype turned up many times. This chain uses TRBV10-3 with TRBJ2-7; the match to TRBD2 covers 7 bases. The CDR3 spans 16 residues. Germline V gene data show CDR1 as ENHRY and CDR2 as SYGVKD. Trimming cost V 0 bases and J 7 bases; bases outside gene matches: 12. In DNA form, the CDR3 reads TGTGCCATCAGTGAGTCGTTGATGGGAGGGCCTGGGGAGCAGTACTTC. This translates into CAISESLMGGPGEQYF.

A few counts support this clonotype. This rearrangement joins TRBV6-1 to TRBJ2-1; no firm D call. This CDR3 is 13 amino acids long. CDR1 MNHNS and CDR2 SASEGT come from the germline V gene. Trimming removed 5 bases from V and 7 bases from J, with 12 bases in between. CDR3 DNA sequence: TGTGCCAGCAGTTCCCTCGGTACAAATGAGCAGTTCTTC. Translating gives CASSSLGTNEQFF.

V is TRBV28 and J is TRBJ2-1, with 12 bases that match TRBD2. The CDR3 is made up of 19 amino acids. Per germline, CDR1 MDHEN and CDR2 SYDVKM. Losses at the gene ends were 4 bases for V and 4 bases for J; bases not matched to a gene: 14. The DNA for the CDR3 is TGTGCCAGCAGTTCGCTGGGTGGGGCTAGCGGGGGGGGATACAATGAGCAGTTCTTC. Encoded protein: CASSSLGGASGGGYNEQFF. Supplemented by reference TRBV28 and TRBJ2-1, the full variable domain reads DVKVTQSSRYLVKRTGEKVFLECVQDMDHENMFWYRQDPGLGLRLIYFSYDVKMKEKGDIPEGYSVSREKKERFSLILESASTNQTSMYLCASSSLGGASGGGYNEQFFGPGTRLTVL.

Remarks on this clonotype: A much bigger clone sits one base away, suggesting this may be a read error. This sequence joins TRBV13 and TRBJ2-1, with D uncertain. Looked up from germline, CDR1 is PRHDT and CDR2 is FYEKMQ (reference sequence). The CDR3 sequence is 14 residues long. Here the CDR3 reads CASSKDGVYNEQSF. The CDR3 region has the DNA TGTGCCAGCAGCAAAGATGGGGTATACAATGAGCAGTCCTTC.

This clonotype has more than one count but fewer than ten. The chain combines TRBV7-9 with TRBJ1-4; D is perhaps TRBD1 (5 bases). V lost 4 bases and J 10 bases, leaving 19 bases between the germline ends. This CDR3 has 15 amino acids. Germline CDR1 SEHNR, CDR2 FQNEAQ (reference sequence). The CDR3 nucleotides are TGTGCCAGCAGCTCCCCCCGGGCGGGGCTGGGAAAACTGTTTTTT. This translates into CASSSPRAGLGKLFF.

The V call is TRBV12-5, the J call TRBJ2-1; D unclear. The CDR3 covers 12 residues. Germline V CDR1 and CDR2: LGHNT, FRNRAP. V lost 3 bases to trimming and J lost 7 bases, with 7 bases between them. CDR3 region: CASGFVANEQFF. The DNA for the CDR3 is TGTGCTAGTGGTTTCGTTGCGAATGAGCAGTTCTTC.